The sequence of this T cell receptor beta chain was determined in a study of blood T cell repertoires in COVID-19. At the level of the study: The study drew acute and convalescent COVID-19 samples from the United States, Italy and Spain.

The V and J ends lost 8 bases and 4 bases, in that order; junction bases with no gene match: 6. The CDR3 is 13 amino acids. The germline CDR1 and CDR2 sequences are LGHDT and YNNKEL (reference sequence). Original processing notes: Researchers report that nucleated cell counts were estimated from reference gene primer amplification. Sequencing used immunoSEQ multiplex PCR; TCRdb keeps in-frame clones, though not all of them. The V and J calls and clone size were taken over from that table, and D and trimming were inferred from the DNA. The sample comprises about 83,000 clones, about four fifths of which are singletons, and around 21% rests with the top ten.

This clonotype was sampled from a woman older than 75 with active or convalescent COVID-19. The sample taken for sequencing was peripheral blood. The chain is built from TRBV3-1 (or the pseudogene TRBV3-2) and TRBJ1-1; TRBD1 matches 8 bases. The CDR3 coding sequence is TGTGCCAGCGGTAAAACAGGGGGCACTGAAGCTTTCTTT. Its protein is CASGKTGGTEAFF.